Presented here are 17 T cell receptor beta chains from one specimen sequenced in a study of blood T cell repertoires in COVID-19. Data came from immunoSEQ multiplex PCR; TCRdb stores just in-frame clones and leaves some out. The sample lists over 150,000 clones, around 81% seen once, with about a tenth in the top ten. Material for sequencing was peripheral blood. The receptor source for this set is a man in his 70s with active or convalescent COVID-19.

The rearrangement links TRBV6-2 or TRBV6-3 to TRBJ1-2; 8 bases match TRBD1. This CDR3 is 15 amino acids long. Germline lookup yields CDR1 MNHEY and CDR2 SVGEGT. V shed 6 bases, J shed 8 bases, and the junction held 14 bases outside the gene matches. In DNA, the CDR3 is TGTGCCAGCAGCGCAACAGGACAGGGCCTTAGCGGCTACACCTTC. Translating gives CASSATGQGLSGYTF.

The chain combines TRBV28 with TRBJ1-2, with D possibly TRBD1 on 6 matching bases. The CDR3 runs to 14 residues. CDR1 and CDR2 (germline): MDHEN, SYDVKM. Trimming shortened V by 10 bases and J by 7 bases, and 22 bases separated the two germline ends. CDR3 protein: CATNPTGSVRGYTF. For the CDR3, the DNA is TGTGCCACCAACCCCACAGGGTCGGTACGTGGCTACACCTTC.

The V gene is TRBV20-1, the J gene TRBJ1-2; D uncertain. V was clipped by 3 bases and J by 7 bases, with 9 bases between them. CDR1 is DFQATT, CDR2 SNEGSKA, per germline (reference sequence). This CDR3 is 11 amino acids long. The CDR3 loop reads CSASAAGGYTF. CDR3 nucleotides: TGCAGTGCTAGTGCTGCGGGTGGCTACACCTTC.

This clone was detected only once. The V and J genes are TRBV9 and TRBJ1-2; D possibly corresponds to TRBD1 (5 bases). The CDR3 sequence is 14 residues long. Trimming took off 0 bases at V and 4 bases at J, with 10 bases between the two ends. Germline V gene sequence: CDR1 SGDLS, CDR2 YYNGEE. The CDR3 loop is CASSVGGRLYGYTF. For the CDR3, the DNA is TGTGCCAGCAGCGTAGGGGGCAGGCTCTATGGCTACACCTTC.

This clone appeared a few times. The DNA of the CDR3 is TGTGCCAGCAGCCCCCCCCGGTCCCTCCTGAGCACCTACAATGAGCAGTTCTTC. Amino acid sequence: CASSPPRSLLSTYNEQFF. The chain is built from TRBV7-2 and TRBJ2-1; D ambiguous. The CDR3 sequence is 18 residues long. With 5 bases removed from V and 2 bases from J, the gap between germline ends came to 22 bases. Looked up from germline, CDR1 is SGHTA and CDR2 is FQGNSA.

The rearrangement links TRBV29-1 to TRBJ1-2; D gene ambiguous. Trimming shortened V by 3 bases and J by 6 bases, and 11 bases separated the two germline ends. The germline V gene encodes CDR1 SQVTM and CDR2 ANQGSEA. The CDR3 contains 12 residues. CDR3 sequence (DNA): TGCAGCGTTGATGAGGGAGTGGATGGCTACACCTTC. Translating gives CSVDEGVDGYTF.

This chain links TRBV7-3 with TRBJ2-1; 10 bases are shared with TRBD2. The germline CDR1 and CDR2 sequences are SGHTA and FQGTGA. The V and J ends lost 4 bases and 4 bases, in that order; junction bases with no gene match: 4. The CDR3 length is 15 residues. CDR3 amino acids: CASSSGTSDYNEQFF. CDR3 nucleotide sequence: TGTGCCAGCAGCTCCGGGACTAGCGATTACAATGAGCAGTTCTTC.

This rearrangement joins TRBV7-6 to TRBJ1-3; 9 bases map to TRBD1. Per the germline V gene, CDR1 is SGHVS and CDR2 is FNYEAQ. Trimming cost V 5 bases and J 0 bases; bases outside gene matches: 5. This CDR3 region has 16 residues. This CDR3 is CASSMGQGNSGNTIYF. CDR3 in DNA: TGTGCCAGCAGCATGGGACAGGGCAACTCTGGAAACACCATATATTTT.

J is TRBJ2-2 and V is TRBV27, with a weak D call TRBD1 (8 bases). Germline loops: CDR1 MNHEY, CDR2 SMNVEV (reference sequence). The CDR3 totals 15 residues. V was cut by 4 bases and J by 5 bases, with 14 bases left in between. In DNA form, the CDR3 reads TGTGCCAGCAGTTCCTACAGGGGGGGGACCGGGGAGCTGTTTTTT. Translation: CASSSYRGGTGELFF.

The rearrangement links TRBV6-5 to TRBJ1-4; TRBD1 might be the D (6 bases). Trimming took off 0 bases at V and 6 bases at J, with 14 bases between the two ends. This CDR3 comprises 16 residues. CDR1 is MNHEY and CDR2 is SVGAGI in the germline V gene. In nucleotides, the CDR3 is TGTGCCAGCAGTTACTCGGGTCGACAGGAGGATGAAAAACTGTTTTTT. Its protein is CASSYSGRQEDEKLFF.

This rearrangement joins TRBV5-1 to TRBJ2-1, with TRBD1 identical over 9 bases. V lost 6 bases to trimming and J lost 7 bases; unmatched junction nucleotides: 14. The CDR3 is made up of 16 amino acids. Germline assignment: CDR1 SGHRS and CDR2 YFSETQ. The CDR3 spells CASTPELPGQGNEQFF. The CDR3 nucleotides are TGCGCCAGCACTCCCGAGCTCCCGGGACAGGGTAATGAGCAGTTCTTC. Drawing the rest from reference TRBV5-1 and TRBJ2-1, the complete variable domain is KAGVTQTPRYLIKTRGQQVTLSCSPISGHRSVSWYQQTPGQGLQFLFEYFSETQRNKGNFPGRFSGRQFSNSRSEMNVSTLELGDSALYLCASTPELPGQGNEQFFGPGTRLTVL.

V usage is TRBV6-5 and J usage is TRBJ2-5; 13 nucleotides align to TRBD2. With V trimmed by 6 bases and J by 0 bases, 1 base remained unmatched. The CDR3 loop spans 15 amino acids. Germline CDR1 is MNHEY and CDR2 is SVGAGI. The CDR3 sequence is CASRGLAGDQETQYF. The CDR3 nucleotides are TGTGCCAGCAGAGGACTAGCGGGGGACCAAGAGACCCAGTACTTC.

The chain employs TRBV11-3 and TRBJ2-1; D is unresolved. The V end lost 4 bases, the J end lost 4 bases, and 8 bases lay between the germline ends. Germline assignment: CDR1 SGHNT and CDR2 YENEEA. This CDR3 has 13 residues. CDR3 residues: CASSSSSYNEQFF. The CDR3 DNA sequence: TGTGCCAGCAGCTCGAGTAGTTACAATGAGCAGTTCTTC.

This clone was seen only once. This chain connects TRBV5-1 to TRBJ2-5; TRBD2 aligns across 7 bases. Germline V gene sequence: CDR1 SGHRS, CDR2 YFSETQ. Trimming took 0 bases from V and 5 from J; bases not matched to a gene: 7. The CDR3 loop spans 15 amino acids. The CDR3: CASSLEGTTYETQYF. The CDR3 DNA sequence: TGCGCCAGCAGCTTGGAAGGGACTACCTACGAGACCCAGTACTTC.

This clone has only one observation. This chain uses TRBV6-4 with TRBJ2-2; TRBD1 matches at 7 bases. The germline CDR1 and CDR2 sequences are MRHNA and SNTAGT. The CDR3 totals 15 residues. V gave up 1 base and J gave up 5 bases; unmatched junction bases: 4. CDR3 nucleotide sequence: TGTGCCAGCAGTGACTACACAGGGGCGACCGGGGAGCTGTTTTTT. This encodes CASSDYTGATGELFF.

The chain carries TRBV4-3 and TRBJ2-1; D may be TRBD1 (5 bases). Germline V gives CDR1 LGHNA, CDR2 YSLEER. With 3 bases removed from V and 0 bases from J, the gap between germline ends came to 9 bases. This CDR3 contains 15 residues. As DNA, the CDR3 is TGCGCCAGCAGCCAGGGCGACAGCTCCTACAATGAGCAGTTCTTC. It translates to CASSQGDSSYNEQFF.

The chain combines TRBV19 with TRBJ1-4; the D gene is possibly TRBD1 (5 bases). V dropped 7 bases and J dropped 4 bases, with 13 bases sitting between them. The germline V gene encodes CDR1 LNHDA and CDR2 SQIVND (reference sequence). This CDR3 is built from 14 residues. The CDR3 sequence: CASTETAHNEKLFF. The CDR3 DNA is TGTGCCAGTACTGAGACAGCTCATAATGAAAAACTGTTTTTT.